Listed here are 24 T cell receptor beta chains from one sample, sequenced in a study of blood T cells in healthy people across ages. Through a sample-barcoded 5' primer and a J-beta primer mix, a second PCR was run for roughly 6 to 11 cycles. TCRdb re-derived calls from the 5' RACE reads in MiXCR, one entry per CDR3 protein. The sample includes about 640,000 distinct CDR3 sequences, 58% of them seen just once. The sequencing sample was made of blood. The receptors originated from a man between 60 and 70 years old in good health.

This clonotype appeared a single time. CDR3 region: CSVEVSGNQPQHF. The CDR3 nucleotides read TGCAGCGTTGAAGTATCGGGAAATCAGCCCCAGCATTTT. The chain has TRBV29-1 and TRBJ1-5, with D hard to call. V lost 1 base and J 4 bases, leaving 8 bases between the germline ends. Germline V lookup: CDR1 SQVTM, CDR2 ANQGSEA. This CDR3 region has 13 residues.

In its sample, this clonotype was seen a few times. The CDR3 coding sequence is TGTGCCAGCACTAGCGGGGGGGCTCGGACCCAGTACTTC. This encodes CASTSGGARTQYF. The chain carries TRBV27 and TRBJ2-5, with 12 nucleotides matching TRBD2. Germline CDR1 reads MNHEY; CDR2 reads SMNVEV (reference sequence). The CDR3 consists of 13 residues. The V segment lost 7 bases and the J segment 7 bases; nucleotides outside the gene matches: 4.

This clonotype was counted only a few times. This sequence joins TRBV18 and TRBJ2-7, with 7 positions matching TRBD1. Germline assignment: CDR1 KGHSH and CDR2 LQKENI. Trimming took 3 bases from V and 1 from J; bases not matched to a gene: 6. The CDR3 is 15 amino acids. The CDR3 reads CASSPRGTASYEQYF. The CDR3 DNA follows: TGTGCCAGCTCACCGCGAGGGACAGCTTCCTACGAGCAGTACTTC.

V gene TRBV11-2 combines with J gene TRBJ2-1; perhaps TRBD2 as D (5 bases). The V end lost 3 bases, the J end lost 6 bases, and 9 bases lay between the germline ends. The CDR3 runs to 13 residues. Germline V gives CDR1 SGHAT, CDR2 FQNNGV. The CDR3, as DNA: TGTGCCAGCAGCTTCGGACTGATCAATGAGCAGTTCTTC. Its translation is CASSFGLINEQFF. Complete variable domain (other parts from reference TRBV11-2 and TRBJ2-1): EAGVAQSPRYKIIEKRQSVAFWCNPISGHATLYWYQQILGQGPKLLIQFQNNGVVDDSQLPKDRFSAERLKGVDSTLKIQPAKLEDSAVYLCASSFGLINEQFFGPGTRLTVL.

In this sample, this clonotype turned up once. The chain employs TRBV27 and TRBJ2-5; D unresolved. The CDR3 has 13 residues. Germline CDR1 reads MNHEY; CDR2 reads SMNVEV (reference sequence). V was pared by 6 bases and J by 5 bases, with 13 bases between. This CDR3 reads CASRLLVGETQYF. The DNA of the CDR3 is TGTGCCAGCAGGCTACTTGTTGGGGAGACCCAGTACTTC.

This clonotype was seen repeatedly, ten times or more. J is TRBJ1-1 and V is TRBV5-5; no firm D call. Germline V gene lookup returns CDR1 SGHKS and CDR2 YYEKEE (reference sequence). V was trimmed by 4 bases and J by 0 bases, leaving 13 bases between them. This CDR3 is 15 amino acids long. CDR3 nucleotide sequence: TGTGCCAGCAGCCCCGCCGCTTCGATGAACACTGAAGCTTTCTTT. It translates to CASSPAASMNTEAFF.

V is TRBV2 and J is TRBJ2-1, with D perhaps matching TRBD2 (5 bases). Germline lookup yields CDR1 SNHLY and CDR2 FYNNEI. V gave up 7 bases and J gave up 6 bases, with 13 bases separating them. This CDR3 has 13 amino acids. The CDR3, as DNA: TGTGCCAGCACCCCAGCGGCCACCAATGAGCAGTTCTTC. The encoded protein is CASTPAATNEQFF.

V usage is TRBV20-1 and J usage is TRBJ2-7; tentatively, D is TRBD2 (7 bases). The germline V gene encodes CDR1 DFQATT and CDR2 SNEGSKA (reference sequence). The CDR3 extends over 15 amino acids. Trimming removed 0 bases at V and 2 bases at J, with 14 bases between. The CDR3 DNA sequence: TGCAGTGCTAGAGATGAAGGGGGGGGCGCCTACGAGCAGTACTTC. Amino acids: CSARDEGGGAYEQYF.

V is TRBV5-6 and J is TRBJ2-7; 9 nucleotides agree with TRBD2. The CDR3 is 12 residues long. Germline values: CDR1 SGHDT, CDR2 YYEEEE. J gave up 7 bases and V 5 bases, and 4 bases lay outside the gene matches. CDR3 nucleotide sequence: TGTGCCAGCAGACTGGCGGGGGGGGAGCAGTACTTC. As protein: CASRLAGGEQYF.

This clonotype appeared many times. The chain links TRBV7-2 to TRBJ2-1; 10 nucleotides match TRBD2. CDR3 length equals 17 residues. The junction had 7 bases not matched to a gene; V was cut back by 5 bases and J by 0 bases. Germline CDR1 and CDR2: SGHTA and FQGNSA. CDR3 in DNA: TGTGCCAGCAGCCATACTAGCGGGGTCCCCTCCTACAATGAGCAGTTCTTC. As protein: CASSHTSGVPSYNEQFF.

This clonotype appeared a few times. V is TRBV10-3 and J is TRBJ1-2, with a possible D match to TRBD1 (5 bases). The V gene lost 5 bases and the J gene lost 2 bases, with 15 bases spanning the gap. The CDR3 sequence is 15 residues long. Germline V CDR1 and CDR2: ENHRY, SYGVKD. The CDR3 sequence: CAISTGLRSNYGYTF. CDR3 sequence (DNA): TGTGCCATCAGTACGGGACTCCGGTCGAACTATGGCTACACCTTC.

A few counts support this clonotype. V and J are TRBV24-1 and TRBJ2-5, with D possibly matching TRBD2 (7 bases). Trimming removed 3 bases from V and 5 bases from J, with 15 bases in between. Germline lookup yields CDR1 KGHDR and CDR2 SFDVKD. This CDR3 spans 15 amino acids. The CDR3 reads CATSDIRGAGETQYF. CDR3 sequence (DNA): TGTGCCACCAGTGATATTCGGGGGGCCGGGGAGACCCAGTACTTC.

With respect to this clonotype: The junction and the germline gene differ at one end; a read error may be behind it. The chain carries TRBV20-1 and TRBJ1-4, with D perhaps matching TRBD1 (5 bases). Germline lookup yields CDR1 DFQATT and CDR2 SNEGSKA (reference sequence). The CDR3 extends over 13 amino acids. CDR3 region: CSARDSSREKLFF. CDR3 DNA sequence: TGCAGTGCGAGAGACAGTTCGCGCGAAAAACTGTTTTTT.

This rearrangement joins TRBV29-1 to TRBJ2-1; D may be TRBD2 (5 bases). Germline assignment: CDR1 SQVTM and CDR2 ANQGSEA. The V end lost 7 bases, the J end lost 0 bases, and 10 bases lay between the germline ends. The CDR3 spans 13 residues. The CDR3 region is CSGTVSSYNEQFF. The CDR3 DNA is TGCAGCGGGACTGTGAGCTCCTACAATGAGCAGTTCTTC.

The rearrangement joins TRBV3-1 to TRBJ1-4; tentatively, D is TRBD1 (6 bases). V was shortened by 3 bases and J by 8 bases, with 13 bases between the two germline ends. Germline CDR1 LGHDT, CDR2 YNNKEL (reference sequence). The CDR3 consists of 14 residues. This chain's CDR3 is CASSHGRGSEKLFF. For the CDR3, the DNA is TGTGCCAGCAGCCATGGCAGGGGAAGCGAAAAACTGTTTTTT.

The CDR3 coding sequence is TGTGCCAGCAGTAAAATGACTACGGGACAGGGGAGGTACGAGCAGTACTTC. Residues: CASSKMTTGQGRYEQYF. V gene TRBV6-1 combines with J gene TRBJ2-7; 10 nucleotides align to TRBD1. Trimming cost V 5 bases and J 4 bases; bases outside gene matches: 14. CDR3 size: 17 residues. Germline lookup yields CDR1 MNHNS and CDR2 SASEGT.

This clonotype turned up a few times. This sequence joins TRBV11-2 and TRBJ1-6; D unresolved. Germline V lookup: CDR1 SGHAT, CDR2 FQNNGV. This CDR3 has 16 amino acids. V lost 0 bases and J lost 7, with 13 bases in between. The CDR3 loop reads CASSLEVLARNSPLHF. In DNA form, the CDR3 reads TGTGCCAGCAGCTTAGAGGTTCTGGCACGGAATTCACCCCTCCACTTT.

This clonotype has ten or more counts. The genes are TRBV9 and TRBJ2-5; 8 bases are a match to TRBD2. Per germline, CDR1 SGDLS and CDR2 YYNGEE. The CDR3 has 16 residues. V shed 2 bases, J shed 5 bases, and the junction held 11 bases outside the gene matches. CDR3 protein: CASSVFGGAGRETQYF. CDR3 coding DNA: TGTGCCAGCAGCGTTTTCGGGGGGGCAGGTCGGGAGACCCAGTACTTC. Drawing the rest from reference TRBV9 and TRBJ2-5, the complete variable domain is DSGVTQTPKHLITATGQRVTLRCSPRSGDLSVYWYQQSLDQGLQFLIQYYNGEERAKGNILERFSAQQFPDLHSELNLSSLELGDSALYFCASSVFGGAGRETQYFGPGTRLLVL.

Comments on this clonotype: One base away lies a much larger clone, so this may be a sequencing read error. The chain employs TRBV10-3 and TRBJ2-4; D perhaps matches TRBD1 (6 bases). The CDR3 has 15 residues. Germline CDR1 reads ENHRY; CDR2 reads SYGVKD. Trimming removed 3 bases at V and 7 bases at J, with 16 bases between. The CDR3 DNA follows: TGTGCCATCAGTGAAAGGGCAGGGGCGGGTAACATTCAGTACTTC. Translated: CAISERAGAGNIQYF.

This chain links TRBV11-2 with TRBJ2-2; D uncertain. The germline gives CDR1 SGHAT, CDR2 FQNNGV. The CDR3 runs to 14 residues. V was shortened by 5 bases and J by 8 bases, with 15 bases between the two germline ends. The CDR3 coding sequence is TGTGCCAGCAGCCGGAAAGTCCTGGGAGGGGAGCTGTTTTTT. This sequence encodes CASSRKVLGGELFF. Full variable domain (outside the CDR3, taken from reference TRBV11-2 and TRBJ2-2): EAGVAQSPRYKIIEKRQSVAFWCNPISGHATLYWYQQILGQGPKLLIQFQNNGVVDDSQLPKDRFSAERLKGVDSTLKIQPAKLEDSAVYLCASSRKVLGGELFFGEGSRLTVL.

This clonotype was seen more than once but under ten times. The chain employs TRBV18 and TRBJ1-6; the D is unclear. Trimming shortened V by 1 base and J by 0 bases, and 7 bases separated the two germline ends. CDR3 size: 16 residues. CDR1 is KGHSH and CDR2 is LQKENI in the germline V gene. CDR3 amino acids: CASSPRRSSYNSPLHF. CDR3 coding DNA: TGTGCCAGCTCACCACGGAGGAGCTCCTATAATTCACCCCTCCACTTT.

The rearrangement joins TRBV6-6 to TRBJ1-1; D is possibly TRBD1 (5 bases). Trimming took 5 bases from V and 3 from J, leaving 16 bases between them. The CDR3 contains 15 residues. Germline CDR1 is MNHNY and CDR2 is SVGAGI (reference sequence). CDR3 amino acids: CASSHAGTADTEAFF. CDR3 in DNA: TGTGCCAGCAGTCACGCCGGGACGGCGGACACTGAAGCTTTCTTT.

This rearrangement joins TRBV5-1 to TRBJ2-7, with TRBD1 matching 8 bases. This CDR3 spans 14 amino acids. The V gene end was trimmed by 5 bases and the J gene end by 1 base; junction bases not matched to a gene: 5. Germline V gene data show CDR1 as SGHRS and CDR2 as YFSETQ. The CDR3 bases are TGCGCCAGCAGTATGAGGACAGGGTCCTACGAGCAGTACTTC. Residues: CASSMRTGSYEQYF.

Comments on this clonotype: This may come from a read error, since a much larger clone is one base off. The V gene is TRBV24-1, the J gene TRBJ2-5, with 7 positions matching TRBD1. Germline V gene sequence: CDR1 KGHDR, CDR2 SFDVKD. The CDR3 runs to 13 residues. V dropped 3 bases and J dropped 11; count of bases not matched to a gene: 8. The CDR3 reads CATSDGGQAGQYF. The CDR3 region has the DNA TGTGCCACCAGTGATGGCGGACAGGCAGGGCAGTACTTC.